A single sample is the source of the 27 T cell receptor beta chains below, sequenced in a study of vaccination effects on CD4 cells after COVID-19. Only in-frame clones appear in the TCRdb table, and some are missing; sequencing was by immunoSEQ multiplex PCR. The data contain 55,000 to 75,000 clones, roughly 72% of them singletons. Peptide-pool stimulation followed by sequencing identified expanded antigen-specific CD4+ clonotypes in the ViraFEST assay. Having been cultured for less than 13 days, the cells underwent CD4+ T cell isolation. Neither prior SARS-CoV-2 infection nor positive nucleocapsid antibodies were present in the vaccine recipients. No antigen is known for these receptors. The starting material was CD4+ T cells from PBMCs cultured with HCoV-OC43 spike peptides, obtained before COVID-19 vaccination. Subset reported: HCoV-OC43 spike overlapping peptide pool stimulation. The receptors were sampled from a human donor who received a COVID-19 vaccine.

The V and J genes are TRBV5-5 and TRBJ2-7; 7 nucleotides match TRBD1. This CDR3 is 13 amino acids long. Germline CDR1 and CDR2: SGHKS and YYEKEE (reference sequence). V was pared by 0 bases and J by 6 bases, with 3 bases of the junction left unmatched. The CDR3 coding sequence is TGTGCCAGCAGCTTGGCGGACAGGACCGAGCAGTACGTC. Translated, it gives CASSLADRTEQYV.

This chain connects TRBV12-3 or TRBV12-4 to TRBJ2-7; D is unresolved. This CDR3 has 12 residues. V was clipped by 1 base and J by 3 bases, with 4 bases between them. CDR3 sequence (DNA): TGTGCCAGCAGTTTAGGGCTCTACGAGCAGTACGTC. This sequence encodes CASSLGLYEQYV.

The rearrangement joins TRBV14 to TRBJ1-1; D uncertain. V was cut by 1 base and J by 1 base, with 4 bases left in between. Germline V lookup: CDR1 SGHDN, CDR2 FVKESK. The CDR3 is 13 amino acids. The DNA for the CDR3 is TGTGCCAGCAGCCAAGCCCCGAACACTGAAGCTTTCTTT. Its translation is CASSQAPNTEAFF.

V is TRBV19 and J is TRBJ2-6, with no clear D. V lost 5 bases and J 4 bases, leaving 9 bases between the germline ends. The CDR3 is 14 amino acids. Germline V gene lookup returns CDR1 LNHDA and CDR2 SQIVND (reference sequence). The CDR3 DNA sequence: TGTGCCAGTAGTTCATCCACCGGGGCCAACGTCCTGACTTTC. Its protein is CASSSSTGANVLTF.

This clone ranks as medium-sized. This rearrangement joins TRBV24-1 to TRBJ2-1; TRBD1 matches at 9 bases. Germline V gene data show CDR1 as KGHDR and CDR2 as SFDVKD. With V trimmed by 4 bases and J by 3 bases, 9 bases remained unmatched. The CDR3 runs 17 residues. CDR3 amino acids: CATSDSMTGGHYNEQFF. In nucleotides, the CDR3 is TGTGCCACCAGTGACAGTATGACAGGGGGTCACTACAATGAGCAGTTCTTC.

This sequence joins TRBV9 and TRBJ1-1; D might be TRBD1 (6 bases). Per germline, CDR1 SGDLS and CDR2 YYNGEE. The CDR3 consists of 16 residues. V gave up 0 bases and J gave up 5 bases, with 17 bases separating them. This chain's CDR3 is CASSVEGAGVRTEAFF. The CDR3 bases are TGTGCCAGCAGCGTAGAAGGGGCAGGGGTAAGGACTGAAGCTTTCTTT.

CDR3 in DNA: TGTGCCAGCAGTTACAGCCAGACCGACTCTGGAAACACCATATATTTT. This encodes CASSYSQTDSGNTIYF. The chain joins TRBV6-6 to TRBJ1-3; D is ambiguous. Germline lookup yields CDR1 MNHNY and CDR2 SVGAGI (reference sequence). The V gene lost 2 bases and the J gene lost 0 bases, with 11 bases spanning the gap. The CDR3 is 16 amino acids.

The chain recombines TRBV5-1 with TRBJ2-7, with 10 bases identical to TRBD2. After removal of 0 bases from V and 2 bases from J, the junction contained 2 bases not matched to a gene. This CDR3 spans 15 amino acids. Germline V gene data show CDR1 as SGHRS and CDR2 as YFSETQ. The CDR3 loop is CASSLGSGGAYEQYV. In nucleotides, the CDR3 is TGCGCCAGCAGCTTGGGGAGCGGGGGGGCCTACGAGCAGTACGTC.

The chain employs TRBV5-1 and TRBJ1-5; no clear D. CDR1 SGHRS and CDR2 YFSETQ come from the germline V gene. The CDR3 consists of 13 residues. V was shortened by 1 base and J by 9 bases, with 11 bases between the two germline ends. DNA of the CDR3: TGCGCCAGCAGCTTGACAGACACCTCGCCCCAGCATTTT. Residues: CASSLTDTSPQHF.

This clone showed up just a few times. The chain couples TRBV4-3 to TRBJ2-3, with 11 bases matching TRBD2. The germline gives CDR1 LGHNA, CDR2 YSLEER. The CDR3 is made up of 16 amino acids. Trimming cost V 4 bases and J 4 bases; bases outside gene matches: 7. CDR3 loop: CASSLQTSGESDTQYF. The CDR3 DNA follows: TGCGCCAGCAGCCTTCAGACTAGCGGGGAGTCAGATACGCAGTATTTT.

V gene TRBV7-3 combines with J gene TRBJ2-3, with 9 bases fitting TRBD2. V shed 2 bases, J shed 4 bases, and the junction held 4 bases outside the gene matches. The CDR3 contains 15 residues. In germline, CDR1 is SGHTA, CDR2 FQGTGA. This CDR3 is CASSLGGGGADTQYF. CDR3 bases: TGTGCCAGCAGCTTAGGCGGGGGGGGCGCAGATACGCAGTATTTT.

The chain has TRBV6-4 and TRBJ2-1; TRBD2 matches 9 bases. In germline, CDR1 is MRHNA, CDR2 SNTAGT. The CDR3 sequence is 15 residues long. With V trimmed by 3 bases and J by 6 bases, 6 bases remained unmatched. The CDR3 DNA reads as TGTGCCAGCAGTGATCGCCATAGCGGGGGCAATGAGCAGTTCTTC. Its translation is CASSDRHSGGNEQFF.

The rearrangement links TRBV3-1 (or the pseudogene TRBV3-2) to TRBJ2-3; 11 bases match TRBD2. V was pared by 3 bases and J by 6 bases, with 5 bases of the junction left unmatched. This CDR3 has 15 residues. Per the germline V gene, CDR1 is LGHDT and CDR2 is YNNKEL (reference sequence). The CDR3 DNA is TGTGCCAGCAGCCAGGTAGCGGGGGGGGTGGATACGCAGTATTTT. Translated: CASSQVAGGVDTQYF.

This rearrangement joins TRBV6-2 or TRBV6-3 to TRBJ2-3; D is undetermined. The CDR3 consists of 15 residues. The V gene's germline CDR1 is MNHEY and CDR2 SVGEGT. Trimming left V 3 bases short and J 2 bases short, with 12 bases between. DNA for the CDR3: TGTGCCAGCAGTTATGAGCCCCAGACCACAGATACGCAGTATTTT. This encodes CASSYEPQTTDTQYF.

The rearrangement links TRBV2 to TRBJ2-3; D is tentatively TRBD1 or TRBD2 (5 bases each). V gave up 4 bases and J gave up 6 bases, with 8 bases separating them. The CDR3 runs to 12 residues. CDR1 is SNHLY and CDR2 is FYNNEI in the germline V gene. DNA of the CDR3: TGTGCCAGCAGTGGGGACGGGGATACGCAGTATTTT. This gives the protein CASSGDGDTQYF.

A remark on this clone: Additional DNA sequences in this sample encode the identical CDR3. The rearrangement uses TRBV18 and TRBJ1-2, with D hard to call. V lost 0 bases and J lost 2, with 4 bases in between. Germline V gene sequence: CDR1 KGHSH, CDR2 LQKENI. This CDR3 comprises 13 residues. Here the CDR3 DNA reads TGTGCCAGCTCACCACCAGGGAACTATGGCTACACCTTC. Translated: CASSPPGNYGYTF.

CDR3 in amino acids: CASSQDRGNTIYF. The CDR3 DNA reads as TGTGCCAGCAGCCAAGATCGAGGAAACACCATATATTTT. The chain joins TRBV3-1 (or the pseudogene TRBV3-2) to TRBJ1-3; no clear D. The germline gives CDR1 LGHDT, CDR2 YNNKEL (reference sequence). V was clipped by 0 bases and J by 4 bases, with 4 bases between them. The CDR3 sequence is 13 residues long.

The chain employs TRBV6-1 and TRBJ1-5, with D perhaps TRBD1 (5 bases). Germline assignment: CDR1 MNHNS and CDR2 SASEGT. V gave up 1 base and J gave up 5 bases, with 9 bases separating them. The CDR3 runs 14 residues. DNA for the CDR3: TGTGCCAGCAGTGAAGACAGGTCTTATCAGCCCCAGCATTTT. Amino acid sequence: CASSEDRSYQPQHF.

The genes are TRBV4-2 and TRBJ2-1, with 16 bases that match TRBD2. This CDR3 region has 18 residues. J was trimmed by 9 bases and V by 0 bases; bases with no gene match: 8. Germline CDR1 and CDR2: LGHNA and YNFKEQ. CDR3 sequence reads: CASSQDSTGTSGGGEQFF. The CDR3 DNA reads as TGTGCCAGCAGCCAAGACTCTACAGGGACTAGCGGGGGGGGTGAGCAGTTCTTC.

The chain uses TRBV5-1 and TRBJ1-2; TRBD1 aligns across 8 bases. This CDR3 has 15 residues. J was trimmed by 5 bases and V by 4 bases; bases with no gene match: 10. In germline, CDR1 is SGHRS, CDR2 YFSETQ. CDR3 protein: CASSRTDRAIYGYTF. The CDR3 DNA sequence: TGCGCCAGCAGCAGAACGGACAGGGCCATTTATGGCTACACCTTC.

This clone was counted once. The V gene is TRBV4-2, the J gene TRBJ2-3; the D is unclear. The V gene lost 1 base and the J gene lost 2 bases, with 10 bases spanning the gap. CDR1 and CDR2 from the germline V gene are LGHNA and YNFKEQ. The CDR3 is 15 residues long. For the CDR3, the DNA is TGTGCCAGCAGCCAAGCGCAGGTTCCCACAGATACGCAGTATTTT. Translated: CASSQAQVPTDTQYF.

About this clone: At the DNA level, this CDR3 is encoded by other sequences in the same sample as well. V and J are TRBV20-1 and TRBJ2-1; 7 positions match TRBD1. The V segment lost 4 bases and the J segment 6 bases; nucleotides outside the gene matches: 0. CDR3 length equals 11 residues. Germline V gene lookup returns CDR1 DFQATT and CDR2 SNEGSKA (reference sequence). CDR3 residues: CSANRGNEQFF. In nucleotides, the CDR3 is TGCAGTGCTAACAGGGGCAATGAGCAGTTCTTC.

In this sample, this clone turned up once. The chain uses TRBV29-1 and TRBJ2-5; D ambiguous. CDR3 size: 10 residues. The V end lost 7 bases, the J end lost 7 bases, and 10 bases lay between the germline ends. In germline, CDR1 is SQVTM, CDR2 ANQGSEA. CDR3 coding DNA: TGCAGCGCTCGTACCGGGACCCAGTACTTC. Protein sequence: CSARTGTQYF.

This rearrangement joins TRBV5-1 to TRBJ1-6; no clear D. V lost 0 bases to trimming and J lost 8 bases, with 9 bases between them. This CDR3 is 14 amino acids long. CDR1 and CDR2 (germline): SGHRS, YFSETQ. The CDR3 sequence: CASSLEGRDSPLHF. The CDR3 DNA sequence: TGCGCCAGCAGCTTGGAAGGAAGGGATTCACCCCTCCACTTT.

This chain joins TRBV2 and TRBJ1-2; the D gene is possibly TRBD1 (5 bases). The germline V and J ends were trimmed by 1 base and 4 bases, with 7 bases remaining between them. This CDR3 is 13 amino acids long. Germline-derived CDR1 and CDR2 are SNHLY and FYNNEI. The CDR3 DNA is TGTGCCAGCAGTGAAGACAGGTTCTATGGCTACACCTTC. This codes for CASSEDRFYGYTF.

The V gene is TRBV6-1, the J gene TRBJ2-4; TRBD1 agrees at 8 bases. Trimming removed 0 bases from V and 3 bases from J; junction bases left unmatched: 13. The CDR3 length is 19 residues. Germline assignment: CDR1 MNHNS and CDR2 SASEGT. CDR3 sequence reads: CASSEARGLSVVGKNIQYF. The CDR3 nucleotides read TGTGCCAGCAGTGAAGCCAGGGGGCTGTCAGTCGTGGGCAAAAACATTCAGTACTTC.

This chain links TRBV24-1 with TRBJ2-3; D is ambiguous. V was pared by 5 bases and J by 3 bases, with 11 bases between. Germline assignment: CDR1 KGHDR and CDR2 SFDVKD. The CDR3 runs 14 residues. The CDR3 here is CATSVADGTDTQYF. The CDR3 bases are TGTGCCACCAGTGTCGCCGACGGAACAGATACGCAGTATTTT.